Presented here are 9 T cell receptor beta chains from one specimen sequenced in a study of T-cell memory formation after mild COVID-19. TCRdb re-analysed the 5' RACE reads in MiXCR, keeping a single row per CDR3 protein. The table lists around 500,000 distinct CDR3 sequences, approximately 18% of them singletons. The sequencing input was PBMCs or a T cell subset sorted from them (not recorded which). The source is an adult woman who had mild COVID-19 (a few samples of this study predate the infection). Cell type and time point are not known.

This clonotype was recorded many times. One end of the junction does not line up with germline, which may come from a read error. The CDR3 is CASSLDRVNTGELFF. The CDR3, as DNA: TGTGCCAGCAGCTTGGACAGGGTGAACACCGGGGAGCTGTTTTTT. The gene calls are TRBV5-1 and TRBJ2-2, with 8 bases lining up with TRBD1. This CDR3 has 15 residues. Germline V lookup: CDR1 SGHRS, CDR2 YFSETQ.

The chain links TRBV24-1 to TRBJ2-3; TRBD2 matches 10 bases. This CDR3 region has 17 residues. Trimming removed 0 bases from V and 3 bases from J; junction bases left unmatched: 5. Germline lookup yields CDR1 KGHDR and CDR2 SFDVKD. The CDR3 sequence is CATSDLQTSGATDTQYF. The CDR3 DNA reads as TGTGCCACCAGTGATTTGCAAACTAGCGGGGCGACAGATACGCAGTATTTT.

This clonotype occurred a few times. The chain recombines TRBV4-2 with TRBJ2-3; no firm D call. The V end was cut by 4 bases, the J end by 5 bases, with 10 bases between. Germline CDR1 reads LGHNA; CDR2 reads YNFKEQ. The CDR3 is 13 amino acids. The CDR3 sequence is CASSPYVEDTQYF. The DNA of the CDR3 is TGTGCCAGCAGCCCTTACGTGGAAGATACGCAGTATTTT.

The chain combines TRBV7-9 with TRBJ1-3, with D maybe TRBD1 (5 bases). Germline V gives CDR1 SEHNR, CDR2 FQNEAQ (reference sequence). There are 14 residues in the CDR3. The ends were cut back, 5 bases at V and 0 bases at J, with 8 bases in the middle. CDR3: CASSKTDSGNTIYF. CDR3 bases: TGTGCCAGCAGCAAGACAGACTCTGGAAACACCATATATTTT.

The gene calls are TRBV20-1 and TRBJ2-7; the D gene is possibly TRBD1 (5 bases). Trimming took 3 bases from V and 2 from J, leaving 14 bases between them. The length of the CDR3 is 14 residues. Germline lookup yields CDR1 DFQATT and CDR2 SNEGSKA (reference sequence). CDR3 coding DNA: TGCAGTGCTAGGAGGCAGGGCAGCCCCTACGAGCAGTACTTC. It is translated as CSARRQGSPYEQYF.

This clonotype was seen more than once but under ten times. The chain combines TRBV5-1 with TRBJ2-5, with 9 nucleotides matching TRBD2. The CDR3 has 19 amino acids. Germline trimming cut 0 bases from V and 5 bases from J; bases unmatched to any gene: 17. Germline CDR1 is SGHRS and CDR2 is YFSETQ. Here the CDR3 reads CASSLGRLADVRETETQYF. The DNA for the CDR3 is TGCGCCAGCAGCTTGGGGAGACTAGCGGATGTCCGAGAAACTGAGACCCAGTACTTC.

This clonotype was recorded a few times. J is TRBJ1-5 and V is TRBV5-1; 9 positions match TRBD1. V was pared by 4 bases and J by 6 bases, with 5 bases of the junction left unmatched. Germline CDR1 is SGHRS and CDR2 is YFSETQ. This CDR3 comprises 14 residues. The CDR3 protein is CASSLRTGAQPQHF. The CDR3, as DNA: TGCGCCAGCAGCCTAAGGACAGGGGCTCAGCCCCAGCATTTT.

This clonotype was counted between two and nine times. The gene calls are TRBV12-3 or TRBV12-4 and TRBJ2-3; 7 bases align to TRBD2. The CDR3 is 16 amino acids. V lost 3 bases and J lost 3; bases outside the gene matches: 9. The CDR3 DNA sequence: TGTGCCAGCAGTTTTAACTGGGGGGGTCAGACAGATACGCAGTATTTT. Translating it yields CASSFNWGGQTDTQYF.

CDR3 DNA: TGCGCCAGCGTAGACAGGGCAGGGGCTGAAGCTTTCTTT. This gives the protein CASVDRAGAEAFF. The chain links TRBV4-1 to TRBJ1-1; TRBD1 agrees at 7 bases. Germline V gene data show CDR1 as MGHRA and CDR2 as YSYEKL. The V and J ends lost 8 bases and 6 bases, in that order; junction bases with no gene match: 9. This CDR3 is 13 amino acids long.